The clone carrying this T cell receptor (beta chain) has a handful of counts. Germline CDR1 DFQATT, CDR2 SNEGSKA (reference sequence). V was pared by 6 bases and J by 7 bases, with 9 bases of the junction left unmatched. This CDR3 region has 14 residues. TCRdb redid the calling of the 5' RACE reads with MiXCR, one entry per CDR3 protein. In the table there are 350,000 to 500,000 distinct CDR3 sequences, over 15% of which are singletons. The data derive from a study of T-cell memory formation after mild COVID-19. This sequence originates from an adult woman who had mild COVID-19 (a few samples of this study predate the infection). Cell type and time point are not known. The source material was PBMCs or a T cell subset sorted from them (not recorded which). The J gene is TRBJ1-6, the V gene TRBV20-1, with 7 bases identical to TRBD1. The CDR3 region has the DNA TGCAGTGCAACCGCCGGGACAGCGAATTCACCCCTCCACTTT. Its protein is CSATAGTANSPLHF.